The 3 T cell receptor beta chains reported below all come from one sample, sequenced in a study of CD8 T cells in Susac syndrome. An input of about 0.5 to 1 ug of RNA was subjected to reverse transcription using random hexamers. TCRdb called the immunoSEQ multiplex PCR reads again in MiXCR, with one record for every CDR3 protein. The data hold roughly 180,000 distinct CDR3 sequences, with about 95% observed a single time. Sequencing used CD4+ T cells from PBMCs. The receptor source for this set is a human donor in good health.

The rearrangement uses TRBV20-1 and TRBJ2-2; either TRBD1 or TRBD2 may supply D (5 bases each). Trimming left V 5 bases short and J 6 bases short, with 16 bases between. CDR1 DFQATT and CDR2 SNEGSKA come from the germline V gene (reference sequence). CDR3 size: 14 residues. The CDR3 nucleotides read TGCAGTGCTCGAACGGGGCCGGGTGCCGGGGAGCTGTTTTTT. Residues: CSARTGPGAGELFF.

This sequence joins TRBV7-2 and TRBJ2-5, with D perhaps matching TRBD1 (6 bases). Trimming removed 5 bases at V and 5 bases at J, with 18 bases between. The germline gives CDR1 SGHTA, CDR2 FQGNSA. This CDR3 is 15 amino acids long. CDR3 loop: CASSGVRGVGETQYF. Here the CDR3 DNA reads TGTGCCAGCAGCGGGGTCAGGGGTGTGGGGGAGACCCAGTACTTC. The variable domain in full, completed from reference TRBV7-2 and TRBJ2-5, reads GAGVSQSPSNKVTEKGKDVELRCDPISGHTALYWYRQSLGQGLEFLIYFQGNSAPDKSGLPSDRFSAERTGGSVSTLTIQRTQQEDSAVYLCASSGVRGVGETQYFGPGTRLLVL.

The V gene is TRBV9, the J gene TRBJ2-2; tentatively, D is TRBD1 or TRBD2 (5 bases each). V was shortened by 4 bases and J by 4 bases, with 14 bases between the two germline ends. The CDR3 is 15 residues long. Germline V gives CDR1 SGDLS, CDR2 YYNGEE. The CDR3 is CASSPRAGTTGELFF. CDR3 coding DNA: TGTGCCAGCAGCCCCCGAGCTGGGACCACCGGGGAGCTGTTTTTT.